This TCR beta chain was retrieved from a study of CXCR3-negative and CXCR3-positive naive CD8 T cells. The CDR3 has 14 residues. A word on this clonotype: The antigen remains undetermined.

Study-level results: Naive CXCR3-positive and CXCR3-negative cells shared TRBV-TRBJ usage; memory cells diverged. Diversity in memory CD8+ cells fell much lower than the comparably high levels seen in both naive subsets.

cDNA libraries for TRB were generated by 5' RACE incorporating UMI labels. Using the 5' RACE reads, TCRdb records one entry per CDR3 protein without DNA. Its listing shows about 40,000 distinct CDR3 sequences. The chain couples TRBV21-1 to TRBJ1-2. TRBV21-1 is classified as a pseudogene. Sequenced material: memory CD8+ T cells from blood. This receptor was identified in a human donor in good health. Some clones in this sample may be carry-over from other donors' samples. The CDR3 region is CASSKVQGSHGYTF.